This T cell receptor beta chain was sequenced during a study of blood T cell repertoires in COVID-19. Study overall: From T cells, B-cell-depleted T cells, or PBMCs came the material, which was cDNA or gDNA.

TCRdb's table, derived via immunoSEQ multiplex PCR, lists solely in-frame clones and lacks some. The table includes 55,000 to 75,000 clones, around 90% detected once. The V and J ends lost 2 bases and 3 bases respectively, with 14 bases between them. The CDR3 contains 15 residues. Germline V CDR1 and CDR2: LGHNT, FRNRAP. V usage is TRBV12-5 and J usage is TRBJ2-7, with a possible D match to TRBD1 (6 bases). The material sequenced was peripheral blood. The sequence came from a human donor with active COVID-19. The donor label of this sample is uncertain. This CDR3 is CASGLTRTVGYEQYF. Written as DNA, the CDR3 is TGTGCTAGTGGTTTGACTCGGACAGTGGGCTACGAGCAGTACTTC. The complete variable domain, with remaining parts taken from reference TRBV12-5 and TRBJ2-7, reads DARVTQTPRHKVTEMGQEVTMRCQPILGHNTVFWYRQTMMQGLELLAYFRNRAPLDDSGMPKDRFSAEMPDATLATLKIQPSEPRDSAVYFCASGLTRTVGYEQYFGPGTRLTVT.